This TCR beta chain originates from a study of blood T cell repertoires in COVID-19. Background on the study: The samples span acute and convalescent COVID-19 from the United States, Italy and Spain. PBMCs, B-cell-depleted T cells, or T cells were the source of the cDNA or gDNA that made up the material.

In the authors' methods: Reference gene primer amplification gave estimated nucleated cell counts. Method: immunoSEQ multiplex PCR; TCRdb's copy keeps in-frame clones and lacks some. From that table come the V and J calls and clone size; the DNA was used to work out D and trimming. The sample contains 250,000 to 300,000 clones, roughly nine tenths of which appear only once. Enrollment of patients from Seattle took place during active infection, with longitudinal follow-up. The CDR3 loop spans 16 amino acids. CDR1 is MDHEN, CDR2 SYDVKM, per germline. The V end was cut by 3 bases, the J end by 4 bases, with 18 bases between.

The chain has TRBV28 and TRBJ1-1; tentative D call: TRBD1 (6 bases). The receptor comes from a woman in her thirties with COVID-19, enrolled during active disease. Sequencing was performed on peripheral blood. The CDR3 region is CASSLPRQRGGTEAFF. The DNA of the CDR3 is TGTGCCAGCAGTTTGCCCCGACAGCGAGGGGGCACTGAAGCTTTCTTT.